These T cell receptor beta chains were read from a single sample in a study of shared clonotypes between healthy human individuals. The assay was immunoSEQ multiplex PCR, and TCRdb's table has in-frame clones only and misses some. Altogether 2 million to 2.5 million clones are present, under 95% being singletons, with the ten largest covering 0.36%. The specimen sequenced was naive CD4+ T cells from PBMCs. The receptors come from a man aged 18 to 29 in good health. Some clones in this sample may be carry-over from other donors' samples. The CDR3 runs from the conserved cysteine through the conserved F or W. Each record gives: clone size, D gene, V gene, J gene, CDR3 DNA, CDR3 protein. The D gene is left open where the match is weak. The size of a clone is reported for some rows only, either as once, few or many, or as a class for expanded clones.

.	TRBD2	TRBV2	TRBJ2-5	TGTGCCAGCAGTTACGGACTAGCGGAAGAGACCCAGTACTTC	CASSYGLAEETQYF
.	.	TRBV5-1	TRBJ1-2	TGCGCCAGCAGCCCACTCCCCGGGAACTATGGCTACACCTTC	CASSPLPGNYGYTF
.	.	TRBV5-1	TRBJ2-3	TGCGCCAGCAGCTTGGCTCCAGGGAACACAGATACGCAGTATTTT	CASSLAPGNTDTQYF
.	TRBD1	TRBV5-1	TRBJ1-5	TGCGCCAGCAGCGCCCAGACAGGGCCCGGTCAGCCCCAGCATTTT	CASSAQTGPGQPQHF
.	.	TRBV7-3	TRBJ2-7	TGTGCCAGCAGCTTAAGTGAGGGGACCTACGAGCAGTACTTC	CASSLSEGTYEQYF
.	.	TRBV11-2	TRBJ2-2	TGTGCCAGCAGCCCCCACCAGGCCGGGGAGCTGTTTTTT	CASSPHQAGELFF
.	TRBD2	TRBV7-2	TRBJ2-1	TGTGCCAGCAGCCGCGCCGGGACTAGCGGAAACAATGAGCAGTTCTTC	CASSRAGTSGNNEQFF
.	.	TRBV7-8	TRBJ2-7	TGTGCCAGCAGCTTAGTATTGCAAACCTACGAGCAGTACTTC	CASSLVLQTYEQYF
.	.	TRBV6-6	TRBJ2-2	TGTGCCAGCAGTTACCCACTAGGACCTACCGGGGAGCTGTTTTTT	CASSYPLGPTGELFF
.	.	TRBV4-3	TRBJ1-1	TGCGCCAGCAGCCAAGACTGGAACACTGAAGCTTTCTTT	CASSQDWNTEAFF
once	.	TRBV7-2	TRBJ2-3	TGTGCCAGCAGCCCCCTGGGGGCTAGCGGAGGGGAAAATACGCAGTATTTT	CASSPLGASGGENTQYF
.	.	TRBV9	TRBJ1-5	TGTGCCAGCAGCGTAGGGTCAAGCAATCAGCCCCAGCATTTT	CASSVGSSNQPQHF
.	.	TRBV7-2	TRBJ1-3	TGTGCCAGCAGCCCGCCCCGGGGAGGTTGGTCTGGAAACACCATATATTTT	CASSPPRGGWSGNTIYF
.	.	TRBV7-3	TRBJ1-6	TGTGCCAGCAGCTTAATTGGCAGCCCGAATTCACCCCTCCACTTT	CASSLIGSPNSPLHF
.	.	TRBV5-4	TRBJ1-1	TGTGCCAGCAGCTTGGGTGGGGGGAACACTGAAGCTTTCTTT	CASSLGGGNTEAFF
.	TRBD1	TRBV5-1	TRBJ2-7	TGCGCCGGCAGCTTGGGGACAGGTTCCTACGAGCAGTACTTC	CAGSLGTGSYEQYF
.	TRBD1	TRBV6-6	TRBJ1-3	TGTGCCAGCAGTTACTCGACTCAGGGGGCCGGAAACACCATATATTTT	CASSYSTQGAGNTIYF
.	.	TRBV5-8	TRBJ2-1	TGTGCCAGCAGCGCCGGACTATACAATGAGCAGTTCTTC	CASSAGLYNEQFF
few	.	TRBV2	TRBJ1-1	TGTGCCAGCAGTGACGACTCGAACCGAGCTTTCTTT	CASSDDSNRAFF
.	TRBD2	TRBV5-1	TRBJ2-5	TGCGCCAGCAGCCTCTTAGCGGGAGGGCCCTCGACAGAGACCCAGTACTTC	CASSLLAGGPSTETQYF
.	.	TRBV4-1	TRBJ2-5	TGCGCCAGCAGCCAAGGGCTGTTGGAGACCCAGTACTTC	CASSQGLLETQYF
.	.	TRBV28	TRBJ1-1	TGTGCTATTCGGGGGAACACTGAAGCTTTCTTT	CAIRGNTEAFF